Each of the 28 T cell receptor beta chains below was sequenced from the same sample in a study of control samples from healthy donors and cancer patients. Data came from immunoSEQ multiplex PCR; TCRdb stores just in-frame clones and leaves some out. Among approximately 85,000 clones listed, roughly nine tenths were seen once. Input material: blood. These receptor sequences come from a woman aged 60-70 years in good health.

The J gene is TRBJ2-5, the V gene TRBV5-1; a possible D gene is TRBD2 (6 bases). The CDR3 is 14 residues long. Germline assignment: CDR1 SGHRS and CDR2 YFSETQ. With 2 bases removed from V and 4 bases from J, the gap between germline ends came to 12 bases. The CDR3 loop reads CASSFEGGGETQYF. The CDR3, as DNA: TGCGCCAGCAGCTTTGAGGGAGGCGGAGAGACCCAGTACTTC.

A remark on this clone: Other DNA variants within this sample encode the same CDR3. The genes are TRBV7-9 and TRBJ1-6; 8 positions match TRBD1. V dropped 4 bases and J dropped 9; count of bases not matched to a gene: 5. Per germline, CDR1 SEHNR and CDR2 FQNEAQ (reference sequence). The CDR3 has 14 residues. CDR3 residues: CASSSGQGGSPLHF. The CDR3 region has the DNA TGTGCCAGCAGCTCTGGACAGGGTGGTTCACCCCTCCACTTT.

V gene TRBV28 combines with J gene TRBJ1-1; 8 nucleotides match TRBD1. Per the germline V gene, CDR1 is MDHEN and CDR2 is SYDVKM. The V gene end was trimmed by 4 bases and the J gene end by 8 bases; junction bases not matched to a gene: 0. This CDR3 comprises 11 residues. The CDR3 is CASSWTGEAFF. CDR3 DNA: TGTGCCAGCAGTTGGACAGGGGAAGCTTTCTTT.

The chain uses TRBV29-1 and TRBJ1-1; 7 bases agree with TRBD1. The germline gives CDR1 SQVTM, CDR2 ANQGSEA. With V trimmed by 3 bases and J by 1 base, 2 bases remained unmatched. The CDR3 has 13 residues. CDR3 protein: CSVEGQTNTEAFF. As DNA, the CDR3 is TGCAGCGTTGAGGGACAGACGAACACTGAAGCTTTCTTT.

This chain connects TRBV5-4 to TRBJ2-5; 7 bases match TRBD2. J was trimmed by 3 bases and V by 2 bases; bases with no gene match: 7. The germline V gene has CDR1 SGHNT and CDR2 YYREEE (reference sequence). CDR3 length: 15 amino acids. Here the CDR3 reads CASSFATGGKETQYF. The CDR3, as DNA: TGTGCCAGCAGCTTTGCGACGGGAGGAAAAGAGACCCAGTACTTC.

This clone has only one observation. The genes are TRBV7-9 and TRBJ1-2; D is perhaps TRBD1 (5 bases). Trimming removed 8 bases at V and 6 bases at J, with 13 bases between. The germline gives CDR1 SEHNR, CDR2 FQNEAQ (reference sequence). CDR3 size: 12 residues. CDR3 amino acids: CASGGTADGYTF. The CDR3 DNA is TGTGCCAGCGGGGGGACCGCGGATGGCTACACCTTC.

The rearrangement joins TRBV6-4 to TRBJ2-7; D possibly matches TRBD1 or TRBD2 (5 bases each). This CDR3 comprises 14 residues. The V end lost 6 bases, the J end lost 1 base, and 13 bases lay between the germline ends. Germline V gene sequence: CDR1 MRHNA, CDR2 SNTAGT. CDR3 in amino acids: CASRDPGRSYEQYF. CDR3 nucleotides: TGTGCCAGCAGAGACCCGGGACGGTCCTACGAGCAGTACTTC.

The chain links TRBV11-2 to TRBJ1-6; possible D gene TRBD1, 6 bases. This CDR3 contains 13 residues. Trimming stripped 5 bases from V and 8 bases from J, with 10 bases between. Germline-derived CDR1 and CDR2 are SGHAT and FQNNGV. The CDR3 region has the DNA TGTGCCAGCAGCACCAGGGGTCATTCACCCCTCCACTTT. Translation gives CASSTRGHSPLHF.

This clone came up once. The chain employs TRBV7-2 and TRBJ1-1; D is unclear. The CDR3 runs 15 residues. V lost 5 bases and J lost 2, with 15 bases in between. In germline, CDR1 is SGHTA, CDR2 FQGNSA. CDR3 nucleotides: TGTGCCAGCAGCCCTGTCAGAGAGGCAAACACTGAAGCTTTCTTT. Translated, it gives CASSPVREANTEAFF.

This chain connects TRBV23-1 to TRBJ2-7, with TRBD2 matching 7 bases. TRBV23-1 carries the ORF label, with uncertain function. The CDR3 runs to 16 residues. J gave up 4 bases and V 0 bases, and 9 bases lay outside the gene matches. The CDR3 reads CASSQSKGGFGYEQYF. The DNA for the CDR3 is TGCGCCAGCAGTCAATCGAAGGGAGGGTTTGGGTACGAGCAGTACTTC.

V gene TRBV9 combines with J gene TRBJ1-2; D not resolved. V lost 4 bases, J lost 1 base, and 8 bases lay in between. The germline CDR1 and CDR2 sequences are SGDLS and YYNGEE. The CDR3 runs 13 residues. The CDR3 DNA reads TGTGCCAGCAGCTTAGCGGGTAACTATGGCTACACCTTC. Translated: CASSLAGNYGYTF. The complete variable domain, with remaining parts taken from reference TRBV9 and TRBJ1-2, reads DSGVTQTPKHLITATGQRVTLRCSPRSGDLSVYWYQQSLDQGLQFLIQYYNGEERAKGNILERFSAQQFPDLHSELNLSSLELGDSALYFCASSLAGNYGYTFGSGTRLTVV.

The sample holds a few counts of this clone. An end of the junction does not agree with germline; a read error may underlie this. The rearrangement links TRBV5-6 to TRBJ1-1, with D unclear. Germline loops: CDR1 SGHDT, CDR2 YYEEEE. The CDR3 extends over 12 amino acids. This chain's CDR3 is CASTLRGTEAFF. The CDR3 DNA sequence: TGTGCCAGCACCTTGAGAGGTACTGAAGCTTTCTTT.

The chain uses TRBV6-5 and TRBJ1-6; D is unclear. The CDR3 runs to 15 residues. Looked up from germline, CDR1 is MNHEY and CDR2 is SVGAGI. V was pared by 2 bases and J by 7 bases, with 12 bases between. The CDR3 DNA reads as TGTGCCAGCAGTTACCTTGAAGTCCAGAATTCACCCCTCCACTTT. Translated: CASSYLEVQNSPLHF.

This chain uses TRBV6-2 or TRBV6-3 with TRBJ2-5; 11 positions match TRBD2. V was pared by 3 bases and J by 0 bases, with 12 bases of the junction left unmatched. From germline, CDR1 is MNHEY and CDR2 SVGEGT. This CDR3 spans 19 amino acids. CDR3 loop: CASSYTVVPSGRHQETQYF. Here the CDR3 DNA reads TGTGCCAGCAGTTATACCGTGGTCCCTAGCGGGAGGCACCAAGAGACCCAGTACTTC.

The chain links TRBV5-4 to TRBJ2-7; no clear D gene. This CDR3 contains 13 residues. Germline V lookup: CDR1 SGHNT, CDR2 YYREEE (reference sequence). Trimming cost V 0 bases and J 7 bases, with 11 bases left between them. This CDR3 is CASSLGTEREQYF. The CDR3 coding sequence is TGTGCCAGCAGCTTGGGGACGGAACGAGAGCAGTACTTC.

This clone appeared once. J is TRBJ2-5 and V is TRBV3-1 (or the pseudogene TRBV3-2); TRBD2 aligns across 14 bases. This CDR3 is built from 14 residues. The V gene end was trimmed by 4 bases and the J gene end by 5 bases; junction bases not matched to a gene: 0. CDR1 is LGHDT and CDR2 is YNNKEL in the germline V gene (reference sequence). The CDR3 DNA sequence: TGTGCCAGCAGCCGGACTAGCGGGGGGGAGACCCAGTACTTC. It translates to CASSRTSGGETQYF.

The V gene is TRBV7-9, the J gene TRBJ1-4; D not certain. Germline V lookup: CDR1 SEHNR, CDR2 FQNEAQ (reference sequence). V lost 1 base and J 7 bases, leaving 4 bases between the germline ends. The CDR3 has 12 residues. In nucleotides, the CDR3 is TGTGCCAGCAGCTTAGATACTGAAAAACTGTTTTTT. Protein: CASSLDTEKLFF.

The rearrangement uses TRBV7-3 and TRBJ1-6, with D tentatively TRBD1 (6 bases). This CDR3 region has 12 residues. Deletions cut 1 base from V and 13 bases from J, with 8 bases between. The germline CDR1 and CDR2 sequences are SGHTA and FQGTGA. The CDR3 is CASSLNQGPLHF. CDR3 nucleotides: TGTGCCAGCAGCTTAAATCAGGGGCCCCTCCACTTT.

The gene calls are TRBV7-2 and TRBJ2-1, with D unresolved. Deletions cut 1 base from V and 10 bases from J, with 8 bases between. The CDR3 has 12 amino acids. Germline V gives CDR1 SGHTA, CDR2 FQGNSA. For the CDR3, the DNA is TGTGCCAGCAGCTTAGGTGGCACCGAGCAGTTCTTC. Encoded protein: CASSLGGTEQFF.

J is TRBJ1-1 and V is TRBV5-1; D not certain. The germline CDR1 and CDR2 sequences are SGHRS and YFSETQ. The length of the CDR3 is 12 residues. V was shortened by 6 bases and J by 1 base, with 7 bases between the two germline ends. The CDR3 loop is CASIQENTEAFF. CDR3 DNA: TGCGCCAGCATTCAGGAGAACACTGAAGCTTTCTTT.

The rearrangement links TRBV19 to TRBJ1-2; D remains ambiguous. This CDR3 is built from 12 residues. CDR1 and CDR2 from the germline V gene are LNHDA and SQIVND (reference sequence). V lost 5 bases to trimming and J lost 6 bases, with 10 bases between them. The chain's CDR3 is CASSVYRDGYTF. As DNA, the CDR3 is TGTGCCAGTAGTGTATACCGGGATGGCTACACCTTC.

The J gene is TRBJ1-2, the V gene TRBV27; D is uncertain. From germline, CDR1 is MNHEY and CDR2 SMNVEV (reference sequence). The CDR3 extends over 14 amino acids. The V and J ends lost 2 bases and 7 bases respectively, with 14 bases between them. DNA for the CDR3: TGTGCCAGCAGTTTAATAGGGTTGGGAGGTGGCTACACCTTC. It codes for CASSLIGLGGGYTF.

The rearrangement uses TRBV6-2 or TRBV6-3 and TRBJ2-2, with 13 bases that match TRBD2. V trimming: 2 bases; J trimming: 4 bases; junction bases outside the gene matches: 10. CDR1 and CDR2 from the germline V gene are MNHEY and SVGEGT. CDR3 length equals 19 residues. CDR3 amino acids: CASSYLTSGRALVTGELFF. The CDR3 region has the DNA TGTGCCAGCAGTTACCTAACTAGCGGGAGGGCCTTGGTCACCGGGGAGCTGTTTTTT.

The chain has TRBV5-6 and TRBJ1-1; D remains ambiguous. The CDR3 length is 15 residues. V was shortened by 4 bases and J by 1 base, with 14 bases between the two germline ends. Germline lookup yields CDR1 SGHDT and CDR2 YYEEEE. CDR3 bases: TGTGCCAGCAGCCCACTAGACACCCAGAACACTGAAGCTTTCTTT. This gives the protein CASSPLDTQNTEAFF.

The CDR3 DNA sequence: TGCGCCAGCAGCTTGGCTTCATTGACTAGCGGGGCAGATACGCAGTATTTT. It is translated as CASSLASLTSGADTQYF. The chain links TRBV5-1 to TRBJ2-3; 11 positions agree with TRBD2. V shed 0 bases and J 4 bases; nucleotides not matched to a gene: 7. The CDR3 runs to 17 residues. Per the germline V gene, CDR1 is SGHRS and CDR2 is YFSETQ.

This clone was counted a few times. This chain links TRBV18 with TRBJ1-2; 8 nucleotides match TRBD1. This CDR3 spans 14 amino acids. Germline V lookup: CDR1 KGHSH, CDR2 LQKENI. Trimming removed 2 bases from V and 7 bases from J; junction bases left unmatched: 6. CDR3 sequence (DNA): TGTGCCAGCTCACCAGCAGGGGGCGTTTTTGGCTACACCTTC. Translation: CASSPAGGVFGYTF.

This clone has a handful of counts. This chain links TRBV11-3 with TRBJ1-4, with D perhaps TRBD1 (6 bases). CDR1 and CDR2 from the germline V gene are SGHNT and YENEEA. Trimming took 5 bases from V and 5 from J, leaving 12 bases between them. There are 14 residues in the CDR3. The CDR3 region is CASSLRGANEKLFF. The CDR3 DNA reads as TGTGCCAGCAGCCTTCGGGGGGCCAATGAAAAACTGTTTTTT.

In DNA, the CDR3 is TGTGCCACCAGTGATTTTTGGGGGACAGGCACAGATACGCAGTATTTT. It encodes CATSDFWGTGTDTQYF. The rearrangement links TRBV24-1 to TRBJ2-3, with 7 nucleotides matching TRBD1. After removal of 1 base from V and 1 base from J, the junction contained 4 bases not matched to a gene. The CDR3 consists of 16 residues. Germline-derived CDR1 and CDR2 are KGHDR and SFDVKD.